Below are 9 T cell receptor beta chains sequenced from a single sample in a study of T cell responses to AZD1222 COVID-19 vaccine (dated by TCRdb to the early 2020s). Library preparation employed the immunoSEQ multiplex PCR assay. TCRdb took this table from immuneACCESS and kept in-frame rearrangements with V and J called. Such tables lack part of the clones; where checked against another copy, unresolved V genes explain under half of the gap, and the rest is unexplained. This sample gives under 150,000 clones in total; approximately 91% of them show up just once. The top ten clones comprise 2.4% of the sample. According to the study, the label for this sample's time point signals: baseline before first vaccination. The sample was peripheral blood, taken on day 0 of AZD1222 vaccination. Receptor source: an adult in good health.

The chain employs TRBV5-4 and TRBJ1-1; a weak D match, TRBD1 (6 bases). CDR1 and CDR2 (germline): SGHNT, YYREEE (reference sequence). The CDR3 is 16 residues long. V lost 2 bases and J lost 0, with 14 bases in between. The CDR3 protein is CASSLQGRGMNTEAFF. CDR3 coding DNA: TGTGCCAGCAGCTTACAGGGAAGGGGGATGAACACTGAAGCTTTCTTT.

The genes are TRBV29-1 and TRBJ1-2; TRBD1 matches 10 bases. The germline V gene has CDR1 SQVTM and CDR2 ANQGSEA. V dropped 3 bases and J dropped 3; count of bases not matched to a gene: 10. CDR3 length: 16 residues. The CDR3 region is CSVDRRGGTGDYGYTF. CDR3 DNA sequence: TGCAGCGTTGACCGAAGGGGTGGGACAGGGGACTATGGCTACACCTTC.

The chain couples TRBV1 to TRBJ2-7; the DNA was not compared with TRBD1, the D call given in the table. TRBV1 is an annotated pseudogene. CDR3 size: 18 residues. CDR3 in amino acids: CTSSQDRDLARGSYEQYF. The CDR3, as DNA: TGCACCAGCAGCCAAGATAGGGATCTGGCAAGGGGCTCCTACGAGCAGTACTTC.

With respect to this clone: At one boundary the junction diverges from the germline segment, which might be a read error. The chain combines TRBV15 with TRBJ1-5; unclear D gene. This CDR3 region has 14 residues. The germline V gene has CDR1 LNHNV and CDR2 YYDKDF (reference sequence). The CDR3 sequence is CATSRDYSNQPQHF. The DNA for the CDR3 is TGTGCCACCAGCCGAGACTATAGCAATCAGCCCCAGCATTTT. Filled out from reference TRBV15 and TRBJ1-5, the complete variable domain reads DAMVIQNPRYQVTQFGKPVTLSCSQTLNHNVMYWYQQKSSQAPKLLFHYYDKDFNNEADTPDNFQSRRPNTSFCFLDIRSPGLGDTAMYLCATSRDYSNQPQHFGDGTRLSIL.

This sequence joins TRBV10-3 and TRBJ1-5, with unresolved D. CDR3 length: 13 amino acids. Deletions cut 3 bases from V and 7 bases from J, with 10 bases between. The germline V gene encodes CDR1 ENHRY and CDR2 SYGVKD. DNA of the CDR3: TGTGCCATCAGTGAAGGGTCTAGGCAGCCCCAGCATTTT. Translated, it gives CAISEGSRQPQHF.

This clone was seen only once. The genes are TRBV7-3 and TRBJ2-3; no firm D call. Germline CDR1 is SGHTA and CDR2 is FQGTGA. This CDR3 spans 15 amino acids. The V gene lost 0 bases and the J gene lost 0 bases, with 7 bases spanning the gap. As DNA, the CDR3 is TGTGCCAGCAGCTTAACGGGGATTAGCACAGATACGCAGTATTTT. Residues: CASSLTGISTDTQYF.

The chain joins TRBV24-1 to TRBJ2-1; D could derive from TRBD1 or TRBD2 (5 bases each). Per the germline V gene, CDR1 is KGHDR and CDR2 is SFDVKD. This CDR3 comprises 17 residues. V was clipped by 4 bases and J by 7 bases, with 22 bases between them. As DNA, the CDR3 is TGTGCCACCAGTGAGGGGGTGACCAGGGTCACGGGGAATGAGCAGTTCTTC. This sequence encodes CATSEGVTRVTGNEQFF.

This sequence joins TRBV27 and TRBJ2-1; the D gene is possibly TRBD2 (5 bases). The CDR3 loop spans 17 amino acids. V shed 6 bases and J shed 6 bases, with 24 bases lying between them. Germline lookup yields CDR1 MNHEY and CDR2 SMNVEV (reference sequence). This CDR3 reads CASSRLTGEGLSNEQFF. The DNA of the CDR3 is TGTGCCAGCAGCCGCCTTACCGGAGAGGGATTATCCAATGAGCAGTTCTTC.

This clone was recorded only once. The CDR3 spells CASSGPGLNYGYTF. The DNA for the CDR3 is TGTGCCAGCAGCGGGCCGGGACTTAACTATGGCTACACCTTC. The V call is TRBV5-6, the J call TRBJ1-2; possible D gene TRBD1, 5 bases. Germline V gene data show CDR1 as SGHDT and CDR2 as YYEEEE. The CDR3 length is 14 residues. The V and J ends lost 4 bases and 1 base respectively, with 11 bases between them.